Here is one T cell receptor beta chain with its context. Vbeta (60) and Jbeta (13) primers were used in the PCR. TCRdb keeps only in-frame clones here, not all; method: immunoSEQ multiplex PCR. The sample has about 180,000 clones, 76% seen once. The data stem from a study of cytomegalovirus exposure and HLA in healthy donors. The V end lost 8 bases, the J end lost 6 bases, and 17 bases lay between the germline ends. The CDR3 has 13 amino acids. CDR1 is SGHTA, CDR2 FQGNSA, per germline. Sequenced sample: PBMCs. This receptor was taken from a man aged 18-30 years in good health and CMV-seronegative. The gene calls are TRBV7-2 and TRBJ2-7, with D perhaps TRBD2 (5 bases). Here the CDR3 DNA reads TGTGCCAGCGGATCTTCGGGGAGAATCGAGCAGTACTTC. It specifies CASGSSGRIEQYF.